The 10 T cell receptor beta chains reported below all come from one sample, sequenced in a study of shared clonotypes between healthy human individuals. Measured with immunoSEQ multiplex PCR; TCRdb has only the in-frame clones, and not every one. The sample consists of approximately 1.5 million clones, nearly 99% of them appearing once. Sample: naive CD4+ T cells sorted from blood. Noted subset: CD45RA+ positively selected. The receptors come from a man aged 30 to 45 in good health.

About this clone itself: In the same sample, other DNA sequences code for this CDR3. The chain has TRBV7-2 and TRBJ2-3, with TRBD1 matching over 7 bases. There are 13 residues in the CDR3. The V gene end was trimmed by 5 bases and the J gene end by 4 bases; junction bases not matched to a gene: 3. Germline-derived CDR1 and CDR2 are SGHTA and FQGNSA. The CDR3 DNA is TGTGCCAGCAGCCCTCAGGGGGCAGATACGCAGTATTTT. Translated, it gives CASSPQGADTQYF.

J is TRBJ2-2 and V is TRBV14; D is ambiguous. Germline assignment: CDR1 SGHDN and CDR2 FVKESK. The CDR3 contains 13 residues. V was pared by 4 bases and J by 6 bases, with 9 bases between. CDR3 in amino acids: CASSRLGPGELFF. The CDR3 DNA reads TGTGCCAGCAGCCGACTGGGCCCCGGGGAGCTGTTTTTT.

This chain connects TRBV7-9 to TRBJ2-7, with D maybe TRBD1 (5 bases). The V end lost 0 bases, the J end lost 5 bases, and 14 bases lay between the germline ends. There are 15 residues in the CDR3. CDR1 and CDR2 (germline): SEHNR, FQNEAQ (reference sequence). The CDR3 coding sequence is TGTGCCAGCAGCTTAGCGTTAAGGGGTCACGACGAGCAGTACTTC. It is translated as CASSLALRGHDEQYF. Looking up the rest from reference TRBV7-9 and TRBJ2-7 gives the full variable domain: DTGVSQNPRHKITKRGQNVTFRCDPISEHNRLYWYRQTLGQGPEFLTYFQNEAQLEKSRLLSDRFSAERPKGSFSTLEIQRTEQGDSAMYLCASSLALRGHDEQYFGPGTRLTVT.

This clone occurred once. The V and J genes are TRBV9 and TRBJ2-2; D unclear. The CDR3 consists of 13 residues. V lost 0 bases, J lost 9 bases, and 9 bases lay in between. CDR1 and CDR2 from the germline V gene are SGDLS and YYNGEE. CDR3 residues: CASSVETHRELFF. CDR3 in DNA: TGTGCCAGCAGCGTAGAAACCCACCGGGAGCTGTTTTTT.

V and J are TRBV5-1 and TRBJ2-3, with 9 positions matching TRBD2. J was trimmed by 2 bases and V by 8 bases; bases with no gene match: 21. The CDR3 sequence is 19 residues long. Germline V lookup: CDR1 SGHRS, CDR2 YFSETQ. The CDR3 loop is CARRPRPIAGVTVTDTQYF. DNA for the CDR3: TGCGCCAGGAGACCTCGACCGATAGCGGGAGTAACAGTCACAGATACGCAGTATTTT.

The chain combines TRBV18 with TRBJ2-5, with D uncertain. V was pared by 3 bases and J by 1 base, with 9 bases between. Germline V gives CDR1 KGHSH, CDR2 LQKENI. CDR3 length equals 14 residues. The CDR3: CASSPSSVQETQYF. The CDR3 bases are TGTGCCAGCTCACCGAGCAGCGTCCAAGAGACCCAGTACTTC.

The rearrangement links TRBV7-2 to TRBJ2-7, with 10 bases lining up with TRBD2. This CDR3 comprises 15 residues. In germline, CDR1 is SGHTA, CDR2 FQGNSA. With V trimmed by 2 bases and J by 3 bases, 4 bases remained unmatched. CDR3 DNA: TGTGCCAGCAGCTTATTAGCGGGAGGTCTCTACGAGCAGTACTTC. Encoded protein: CASSLLAGGLYEQYF. The full variable domain, completed using reference TRBV7-2 and TRBJ2-7, is GAGVSQSPSNKVTEKGKDVELRCDPISGHTALYWYRQSLGQGLEFLIYFQGNSAPDKSGLPSDRFSAERTGGSVSTLTIQRTQQEDSAVYLCASSLLAGGLYEQYFGPGTRLTVT.

This clone showed up just once. The chain combines TRBV7-2 with TRBJ2-1; maybe TRBD1 (6 bases). This CDR3 has 14 residues. The germline gives CDR1 SGHTA, CDR2 FQGNSA. Between the trimmed V and J ends, which lost 6 bases and 10 bases, there was a span of 19 bases. CDR3 DNA: TGTGCCAGCAGGAATCCGACAGGTTGGCGAGAGCAGTTCTTC. As protein: CASRNPTGWREQFF.

J is TRBJ2-7 and V is TRBV11-2, with D hard to call. The CDR3 has 15 residues. Trimming shortened V by 5 bases and J by 0 bases, and 14 bases separated the two germline ends. The germline gives CDR1 SGHAT, CDR2 FQNNGV. CDR3 DNA sequence: TGTGCCAGCAGCACGCCGACTCGAAGCTCCTACGAGCAGTACTTC. This sequence encodes CASSTPTRSSYEQYF.

The chain carries TRBV2 and TRBJ2-7, with 12 nucleotides matching TRBD1. The CDR3 has 15 residues. The junction had 7 bases not matched to a gene; V was cut back by 5 bases and J by 5 bases. Germline V CDR1 and CDR2: SNHLY, FYNNEI. CDR3 region: CASSSAGTGGHEQYF. The CDR3, as DNA: TGTGCCAGCAGTTCAGCCGGGACAGGGGGCCACGAGCAGTACTTC. Using reference TRBV2 and TRBJ2-7 for the parts outside the CDR3, the full variable domain is EPEVTQTPSHQVTQMGQEVILRCVPISNHLYFYWYRQILGQKVEFLVSFYNNEISEKSEIFDDQFSVERPDGSNFTLKIRSTKLEDSAMYFCASSSAGTGGHEQYFGPGTRLTVT.